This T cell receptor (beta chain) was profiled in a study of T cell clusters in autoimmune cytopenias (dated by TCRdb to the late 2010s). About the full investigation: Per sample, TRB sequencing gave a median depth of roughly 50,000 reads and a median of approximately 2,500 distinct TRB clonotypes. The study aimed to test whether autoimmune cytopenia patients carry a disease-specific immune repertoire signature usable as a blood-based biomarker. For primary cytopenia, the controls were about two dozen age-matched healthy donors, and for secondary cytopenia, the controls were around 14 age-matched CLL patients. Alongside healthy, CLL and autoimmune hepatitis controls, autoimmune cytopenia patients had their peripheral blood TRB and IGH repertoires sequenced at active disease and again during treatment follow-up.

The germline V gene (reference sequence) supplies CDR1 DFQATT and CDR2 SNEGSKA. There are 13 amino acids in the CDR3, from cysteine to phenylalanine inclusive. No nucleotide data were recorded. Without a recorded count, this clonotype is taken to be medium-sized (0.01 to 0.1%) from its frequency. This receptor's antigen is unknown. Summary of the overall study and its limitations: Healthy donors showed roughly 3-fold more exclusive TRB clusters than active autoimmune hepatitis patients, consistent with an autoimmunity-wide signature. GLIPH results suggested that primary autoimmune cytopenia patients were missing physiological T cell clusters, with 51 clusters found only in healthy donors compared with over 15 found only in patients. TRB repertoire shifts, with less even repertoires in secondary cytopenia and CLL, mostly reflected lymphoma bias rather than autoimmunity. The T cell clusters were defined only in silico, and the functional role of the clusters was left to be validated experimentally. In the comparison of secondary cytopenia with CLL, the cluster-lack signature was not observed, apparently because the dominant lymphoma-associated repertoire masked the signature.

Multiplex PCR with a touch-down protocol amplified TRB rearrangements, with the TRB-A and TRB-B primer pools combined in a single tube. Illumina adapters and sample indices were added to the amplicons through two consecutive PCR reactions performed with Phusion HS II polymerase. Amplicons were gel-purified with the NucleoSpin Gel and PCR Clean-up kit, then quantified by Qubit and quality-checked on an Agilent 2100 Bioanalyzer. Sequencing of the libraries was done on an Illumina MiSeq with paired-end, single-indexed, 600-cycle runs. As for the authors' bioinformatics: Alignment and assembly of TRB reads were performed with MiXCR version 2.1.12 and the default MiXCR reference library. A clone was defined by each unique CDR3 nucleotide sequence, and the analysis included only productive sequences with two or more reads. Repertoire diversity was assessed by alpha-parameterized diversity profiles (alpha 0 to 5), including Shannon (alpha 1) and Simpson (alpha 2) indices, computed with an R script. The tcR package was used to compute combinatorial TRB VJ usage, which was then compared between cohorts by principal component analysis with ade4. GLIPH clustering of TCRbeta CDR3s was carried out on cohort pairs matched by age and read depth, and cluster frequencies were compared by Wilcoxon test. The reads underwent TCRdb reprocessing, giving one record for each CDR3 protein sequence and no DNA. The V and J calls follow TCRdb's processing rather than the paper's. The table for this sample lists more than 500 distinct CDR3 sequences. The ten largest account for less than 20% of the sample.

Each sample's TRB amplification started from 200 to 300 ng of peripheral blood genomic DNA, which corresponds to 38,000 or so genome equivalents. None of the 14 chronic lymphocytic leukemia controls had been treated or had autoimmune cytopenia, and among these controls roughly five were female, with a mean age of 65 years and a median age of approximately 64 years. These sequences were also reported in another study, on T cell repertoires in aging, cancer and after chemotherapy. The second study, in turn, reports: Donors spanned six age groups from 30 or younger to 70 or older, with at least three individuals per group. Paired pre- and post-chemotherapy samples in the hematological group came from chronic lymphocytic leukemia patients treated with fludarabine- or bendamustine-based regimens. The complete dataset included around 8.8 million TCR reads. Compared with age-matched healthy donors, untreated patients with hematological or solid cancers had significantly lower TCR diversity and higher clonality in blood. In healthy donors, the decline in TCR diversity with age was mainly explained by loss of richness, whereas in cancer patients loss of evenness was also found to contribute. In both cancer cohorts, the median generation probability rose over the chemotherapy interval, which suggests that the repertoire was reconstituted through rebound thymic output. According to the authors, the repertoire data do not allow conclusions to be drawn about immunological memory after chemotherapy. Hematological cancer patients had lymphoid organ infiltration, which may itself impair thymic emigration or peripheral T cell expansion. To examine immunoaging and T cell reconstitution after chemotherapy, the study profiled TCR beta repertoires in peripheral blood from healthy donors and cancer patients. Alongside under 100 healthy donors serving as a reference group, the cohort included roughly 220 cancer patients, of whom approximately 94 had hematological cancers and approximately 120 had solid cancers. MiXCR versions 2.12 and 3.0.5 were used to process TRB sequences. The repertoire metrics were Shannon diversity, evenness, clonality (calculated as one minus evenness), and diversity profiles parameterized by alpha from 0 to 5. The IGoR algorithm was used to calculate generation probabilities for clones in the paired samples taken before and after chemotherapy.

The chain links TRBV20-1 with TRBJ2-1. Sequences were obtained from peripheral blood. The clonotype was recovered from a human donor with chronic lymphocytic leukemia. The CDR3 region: CSARAIRMDEQFF.